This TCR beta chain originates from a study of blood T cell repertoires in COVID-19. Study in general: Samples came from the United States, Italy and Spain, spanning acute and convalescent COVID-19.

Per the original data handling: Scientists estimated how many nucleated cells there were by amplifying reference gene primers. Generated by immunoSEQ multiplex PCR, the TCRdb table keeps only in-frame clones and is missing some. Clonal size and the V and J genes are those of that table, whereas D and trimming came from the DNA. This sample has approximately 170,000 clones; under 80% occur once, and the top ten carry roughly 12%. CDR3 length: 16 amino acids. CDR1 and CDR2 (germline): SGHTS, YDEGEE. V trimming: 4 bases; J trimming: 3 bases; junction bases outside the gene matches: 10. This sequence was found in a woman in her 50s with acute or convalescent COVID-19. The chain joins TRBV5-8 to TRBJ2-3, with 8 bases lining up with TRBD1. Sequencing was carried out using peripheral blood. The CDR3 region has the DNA TGTGCCAGCAGCCCTGGGACAGGCTCAACGACAGATACGCAGTATTTT. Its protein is CASSPGTGSTTDTQYF.